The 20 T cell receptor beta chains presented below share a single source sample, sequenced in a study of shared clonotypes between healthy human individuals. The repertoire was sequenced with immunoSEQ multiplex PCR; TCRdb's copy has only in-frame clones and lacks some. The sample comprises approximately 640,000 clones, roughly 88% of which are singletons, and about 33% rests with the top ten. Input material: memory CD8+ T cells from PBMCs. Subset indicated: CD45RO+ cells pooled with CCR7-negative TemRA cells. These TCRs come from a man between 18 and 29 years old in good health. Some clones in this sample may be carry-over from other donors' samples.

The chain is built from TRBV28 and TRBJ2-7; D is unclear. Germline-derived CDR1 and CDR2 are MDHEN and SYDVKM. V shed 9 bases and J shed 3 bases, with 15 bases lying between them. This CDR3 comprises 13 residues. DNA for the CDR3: TGTGCCAGTCGACTCCAGAATATCTACGAGCAGTACTTC. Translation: CASRLQNIYEQYF.

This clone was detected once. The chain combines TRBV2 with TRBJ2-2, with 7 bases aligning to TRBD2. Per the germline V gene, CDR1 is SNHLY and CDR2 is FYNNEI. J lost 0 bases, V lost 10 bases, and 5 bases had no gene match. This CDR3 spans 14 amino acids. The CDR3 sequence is CAIPGTTNTGELFF. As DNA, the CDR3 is TGTGCCATCCCCGGGACTACGAACACCGGGGAGCTGTTTTTT.

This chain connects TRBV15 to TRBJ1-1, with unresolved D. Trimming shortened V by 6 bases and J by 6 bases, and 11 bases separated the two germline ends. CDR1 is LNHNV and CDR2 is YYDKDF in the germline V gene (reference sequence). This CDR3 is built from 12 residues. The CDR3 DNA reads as TGTGCCACCAGTCCGGGGAGCCCTGAAGCTTTCTTT. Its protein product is CATSPGSPEAFF.

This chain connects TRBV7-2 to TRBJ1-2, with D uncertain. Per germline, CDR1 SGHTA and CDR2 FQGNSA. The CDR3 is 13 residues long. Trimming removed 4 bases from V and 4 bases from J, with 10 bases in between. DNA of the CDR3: TGTGCCAGCAGCTCGATCAACAGCTATGGCTACACCTTC. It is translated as CASSSINSYGYTF. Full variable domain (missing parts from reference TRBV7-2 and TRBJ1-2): GAGVSQSPSNKVTEKGKDVELRCDPISGHTALYWYRQSLGQGLEFLIYFQGNSAPDKSGLPSDRFSAERTGGSVSTLTIQRTQQEDSAVYLCASSSINSYGYTFGSGTRLTVV.

The DNA for the CDR3 is TGTGCCACCAGCAGGGGAAGGTCGTACCCTTACAATGAGCAGTTCTTC. Encoded protein: CATSRGRSYPYNEQFF. This chain uses TRBV15 with TRBJ2-1, with no clear D. From germline, CDR1 is LNHNV and CDR2 YYDKDF (reference sequence). Trimming took 3 bases from V and 4 from J, leaving 16 bases between them. The CDR3 is 16 residues long. Together with reference TRBV15 and TRBJ2-1, the CDR3 gives the full variable domain: DAMVIQNPRYQVTQFGKPVTLSCSQTLNHNVMYWYQQKSSQAPKLLFHYYDKDFNNEADTPDNFQSRRPNTSFCFLDIRSPGLGDTAMYLCATSRGRSYPYNEQFFGPGTRLTVL.

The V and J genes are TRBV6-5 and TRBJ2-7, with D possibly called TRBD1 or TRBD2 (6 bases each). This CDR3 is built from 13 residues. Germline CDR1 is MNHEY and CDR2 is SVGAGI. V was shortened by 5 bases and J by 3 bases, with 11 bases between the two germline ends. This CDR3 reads CASSPGGLYEQYF. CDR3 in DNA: TGTGCCAGCAGTCCTGGGGGGCTCTACGAGCAGTACTTC.

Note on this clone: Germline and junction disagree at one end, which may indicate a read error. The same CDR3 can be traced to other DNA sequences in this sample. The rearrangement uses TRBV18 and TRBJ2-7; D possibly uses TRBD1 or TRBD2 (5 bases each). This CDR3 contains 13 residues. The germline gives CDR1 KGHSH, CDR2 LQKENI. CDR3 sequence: CASPTRGSYEQYF. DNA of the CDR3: TGTGCCAGCCCTACCCGGGGCTCCTACGAGCAGTACTTT.

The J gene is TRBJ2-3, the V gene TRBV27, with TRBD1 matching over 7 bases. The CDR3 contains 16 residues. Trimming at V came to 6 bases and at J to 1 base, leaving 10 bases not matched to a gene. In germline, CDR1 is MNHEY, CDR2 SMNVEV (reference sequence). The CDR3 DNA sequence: TGTGCCAGCAGATTTACAGGGGACCCCCGCACAGATACGCAGTATTTT. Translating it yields CASRFTGDPRTDTQYF.

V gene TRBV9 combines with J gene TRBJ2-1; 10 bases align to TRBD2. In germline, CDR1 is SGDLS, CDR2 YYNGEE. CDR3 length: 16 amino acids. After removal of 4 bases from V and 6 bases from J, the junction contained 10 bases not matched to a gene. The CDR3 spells CASSSGASGSGNEQFF. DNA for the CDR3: TGTGCCAGCAGCAGCGGGGCTAGCGGGAGTGGCAATGAGCAGTTCTTC. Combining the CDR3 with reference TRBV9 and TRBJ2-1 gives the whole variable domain DSGVTQTPKHLITATGQRVTLRCSPRSGDLSVYWYQQSLDQGLQFLIQYYNGEERAKGNILERFSAQQFPDLHSELNLSSLELGDSALYFCASSSGASGSGNEQFFGPGTRLTVL.

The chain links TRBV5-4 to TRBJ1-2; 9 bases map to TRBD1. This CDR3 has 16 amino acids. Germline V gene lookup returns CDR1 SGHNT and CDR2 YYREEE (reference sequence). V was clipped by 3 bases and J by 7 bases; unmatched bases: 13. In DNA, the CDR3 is TGTGCCAGCAGCTCACTGGACAGGGGTGAATTCTCTGGCTACACCTTC. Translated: CASSSLDRGEFSGYTF.

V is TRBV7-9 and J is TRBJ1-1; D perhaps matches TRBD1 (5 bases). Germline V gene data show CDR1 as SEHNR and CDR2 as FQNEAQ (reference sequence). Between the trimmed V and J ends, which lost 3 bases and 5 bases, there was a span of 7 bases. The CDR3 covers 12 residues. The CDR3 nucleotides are TGTGCCAGCAGCTTCAGGGAAACTGAAGCTTTCTTT. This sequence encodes CASSFRETEAFF.

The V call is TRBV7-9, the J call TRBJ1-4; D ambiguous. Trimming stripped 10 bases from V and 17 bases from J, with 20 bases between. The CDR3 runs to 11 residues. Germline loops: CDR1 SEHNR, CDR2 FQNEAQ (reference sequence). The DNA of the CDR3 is TGTGCCATCAAAACCGGGGTTGGCTATTTTTTT. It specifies CAIKTGVGYFF.

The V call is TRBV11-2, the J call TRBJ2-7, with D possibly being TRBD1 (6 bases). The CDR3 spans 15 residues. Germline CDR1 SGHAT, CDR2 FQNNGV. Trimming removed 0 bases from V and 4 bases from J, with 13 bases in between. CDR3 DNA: TGTGCCAGCAGCTTAGAGACAGGAAGGGGATACGAGCAGTACTTC. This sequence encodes CASSLETGRGYEQYF.

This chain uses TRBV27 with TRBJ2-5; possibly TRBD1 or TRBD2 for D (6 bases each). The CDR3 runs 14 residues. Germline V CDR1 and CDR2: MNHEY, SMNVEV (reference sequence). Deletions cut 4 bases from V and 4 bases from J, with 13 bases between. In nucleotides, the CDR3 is TGTGCCAGCAGTTCCCAACGGGGGCTAGAGACCCAGTACTTC. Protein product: CASSSQRGLETQYF.

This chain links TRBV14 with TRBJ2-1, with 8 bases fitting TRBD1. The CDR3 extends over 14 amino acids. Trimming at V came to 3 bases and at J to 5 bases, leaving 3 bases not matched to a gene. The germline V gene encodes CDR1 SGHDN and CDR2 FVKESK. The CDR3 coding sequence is TGTGCCAGCAGCCAGTTGACAGGGGACAATGAGCAGTTCTTC. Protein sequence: CASSQLTGDNEQFF.

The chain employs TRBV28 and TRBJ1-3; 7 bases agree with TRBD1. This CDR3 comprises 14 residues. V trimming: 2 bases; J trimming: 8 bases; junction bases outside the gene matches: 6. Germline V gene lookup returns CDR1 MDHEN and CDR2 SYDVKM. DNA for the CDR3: TGTGCCAGCAGTTTAAACAGGGGAGGGCACACCATATATTTT. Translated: CASSLNRGGHTIYF.

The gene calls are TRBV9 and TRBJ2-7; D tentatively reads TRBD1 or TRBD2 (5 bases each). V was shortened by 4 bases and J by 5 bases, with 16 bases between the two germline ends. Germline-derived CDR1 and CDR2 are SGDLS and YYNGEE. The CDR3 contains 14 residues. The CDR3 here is CASSPGRIAHEQYF. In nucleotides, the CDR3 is TGTGCCAGCAGCCCGGGACGGATCGCCCACGAGCAGTACTTC.

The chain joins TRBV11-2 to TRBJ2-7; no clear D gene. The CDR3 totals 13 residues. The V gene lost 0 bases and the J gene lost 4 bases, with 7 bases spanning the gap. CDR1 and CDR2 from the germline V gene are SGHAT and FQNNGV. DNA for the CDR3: TGTGCCAGCAGCTTAGATTCCCGTTACGAGCAGTACTTC. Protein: CASSLDSRYEQYF.

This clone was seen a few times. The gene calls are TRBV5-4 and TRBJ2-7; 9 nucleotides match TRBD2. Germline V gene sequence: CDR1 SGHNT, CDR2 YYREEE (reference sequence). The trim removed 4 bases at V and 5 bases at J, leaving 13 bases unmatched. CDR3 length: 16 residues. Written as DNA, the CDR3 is TGTGCCAGCAGCCCGGGCACGGGACTAGCTTCCCACGAGCAGTACTTC. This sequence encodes CASSPGTGLASHEQYF.

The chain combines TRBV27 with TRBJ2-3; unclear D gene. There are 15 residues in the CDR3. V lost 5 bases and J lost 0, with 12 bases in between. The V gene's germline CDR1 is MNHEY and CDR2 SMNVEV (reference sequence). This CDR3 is CASSTDGSSTDTQYF. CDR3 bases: TGTGCCAGCAGTACTGATGGATCTAGCACAGATACGCAGTATTTT.